The T cell receptor (beta chain) under discussion was sequenced for a study of PD-1 blockade in classical Hodgkin lymphoma. Relapse after autologous stem cell transplantation occurred in every patient, and brentuximab vedotin exposure varied. Patients' outcomes at their best amounted to complete response, partial response or progressive disease. V lost 7 bases to trimming and J lost 0 bases, with 14 bases between them. Germline V gives CDR1 SQVTM, CDR2 ANQGSEA. This CDR3 is built from 14 residues. The assay was immunoSEQ multiplex PCR, and TCRdb's table has in-frame clones only and misses some. The top ten clones hold 15% to 20% of a sample with some 23,000 clones, roughly 75% of them seen once. Regarding the study as a whole: When set against healthy donors, newly diagnosed patients were reported to show lower baseline TCR diversity.

This clone appeared a single time. The target antigen is unknown. The sequencing here drew on peripheral blood mononuclear cells (PBMCs), taken before the second cycle of nivolumab. This TCR derives from a human donor with classical Hodgkin lymphoma. This chain connects TRBV29-1 to TRBJ2-3, with TRBD1 as a possible D gene (6 bases). CDR3 sequence reads: CSAGGGSSTDTQYF. The CDR3 DNA sequence: TGCAGCGCTGGGGGCGGGTCCAGCACAGATACGCAGTATTTT.